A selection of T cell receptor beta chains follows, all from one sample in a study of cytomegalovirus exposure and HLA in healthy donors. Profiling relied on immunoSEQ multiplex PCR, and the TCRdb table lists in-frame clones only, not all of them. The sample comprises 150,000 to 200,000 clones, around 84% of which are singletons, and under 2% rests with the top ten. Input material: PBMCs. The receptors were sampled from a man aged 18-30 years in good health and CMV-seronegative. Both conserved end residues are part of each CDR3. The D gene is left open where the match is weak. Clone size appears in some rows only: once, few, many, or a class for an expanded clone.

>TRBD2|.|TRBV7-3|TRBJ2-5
CASSPPLAGGTETQYF
TGTGCCAGCAGCCCTCCACTAGCGGGAGGAACCGAGACCCAGTACTTC
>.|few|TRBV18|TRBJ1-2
CASSPQGQGYTF
TGTGCCAGCTCACCACAGGGGCAAGGCTACACCTTC
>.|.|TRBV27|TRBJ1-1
CASSLSGGSSEAFF
TGTGCCAGCAGTTTATCAGGGGGAAGCTCTGAAGCTTTCTTT
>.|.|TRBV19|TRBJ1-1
CASNLRRGTVNTEAFF
TGTGCCAGTAACTTACGCCGGGGGACGGTGAACACTGAAGCTTTCTTT
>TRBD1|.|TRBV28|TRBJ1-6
CASSLYGQVRRNSPLHF
TGTGCCAGCAGTTTATATGGACAGGTTCGGAGGAATTCACCCCTCCACTTT
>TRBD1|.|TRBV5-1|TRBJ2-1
CASSLAGTGGSEQFF
TGCGCCAGCAGCTTGGCCGGGACAGGGGGCAGTGAGCAGTTCTTC
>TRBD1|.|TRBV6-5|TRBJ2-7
CASSISGQGAYEQYF
TGTGCCAGCAGTATATCGGGACAGGGGGCCTACGAGCAGTACTTC
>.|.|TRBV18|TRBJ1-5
CASSPDRHYQPQHF
TGTGCCAGCTCACCGGACAGACACTATCAGCCCCAGCATTTT
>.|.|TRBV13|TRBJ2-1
CASSSRGTGYNEQFF
TGTGCCAGCAGCTCGCGGGGGACAGGATACAATGAGCAGTTCTTC
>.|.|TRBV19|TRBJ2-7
CASKGISVDEQYF
TGTGCCAGTAAGGGGATTTCCGTCGACGAGCAGTACTTC
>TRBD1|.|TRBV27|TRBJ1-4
CATWDRVEEKLFF
TGTGCCACCTGGGACAGGGTCGAGGAAAAACTGTTTTTT
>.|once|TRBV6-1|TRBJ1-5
CASSEANTSNQPQHF
TGTGCCAGCAGTGAAGCCAACACTAGCAATCAGCCCCAGCATTTT
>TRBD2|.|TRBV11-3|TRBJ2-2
CASSRGGSGELFF
TGTGCCAGCAGCCGGGGGGGGTCCGGGGAGCTGTTTTTT
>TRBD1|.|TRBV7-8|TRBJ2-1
CASSLSGTGNNEQFF
TGTGCCAGCAGCTTATCGGGGACAGGGAATAATGAGCAGTTCTTC
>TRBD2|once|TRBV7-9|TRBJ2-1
CASHSHASGNEQFF
TGTGCCAGTCACTCGCACGCTAGCGGGAATGAGCAGTTCTTC
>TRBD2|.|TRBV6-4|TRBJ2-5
CASRPQSGRVETQYF
TGTGCCAGCAGACCTCAAAGCGGGAGGGTAGAGACCCAGTACTTC
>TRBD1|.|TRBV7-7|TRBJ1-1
CASSQDRGTEAFF
TGTGCTAGCAGCCAGGACAGGGGAACTGAAGCTTTCTTT
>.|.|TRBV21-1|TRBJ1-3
CASSKGGSSGNTIYF
TGTGCCAGCAGCAAAGGTGGCAGCTCTGGAAACACCATATATTTT
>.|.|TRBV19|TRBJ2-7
CASSIDIEFEQYF
TGTGCCAGTAGTATAGATATTGAGTTCGAGCAGTACTTC
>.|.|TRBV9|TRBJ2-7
CASSVAPGDLYEQYF
TGTGCCAGCAGCGTAGCCCCAGGGGATCTCTACGAGCAGTACTTC
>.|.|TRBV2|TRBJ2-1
CASYPSDTYNEQFF
TGTGCCAGCTATCCTAGCGACACCTACAATGAGCAGTTCTTC